The present T cell receptor (beta chain) was sequenced within a study of identical twins. Broader study findings: The study found that models underestimated out-of-frame TCR alpha sharing in monozygotic twins.

In this sample, this clonotype turned up a few times. What it binds is not known. V was pared by 8 bases and J by 6 bases, with 13 bases between. This CDR3 region has 12 residues. Template switching supplied a universal primer site; unique molecular identifiers were carried on the cDNA. TCRdb recomputed calls from the 5' RACE reads with MiXCR, one row per CDR3 protein. The data hold approximately 230,000 distinct CDR3 sequences, with over 12% observed a single time. Donors were all healthy Caucasians. The receptor's source is a woman younger than 30 in good health. The rearrangement uses TRBV12-3 or TRBV12-4 and TRBJ1-2, with D hard to call. Sequencing was performed on memory (CD45RO+) T cells sorted from blood. CDR3 sequence: CASARGRNGYTF. The CDR3 bases are TGTGCCAGCGCCCGAGGACGGAATGGCTACACCTTC.